This TCR beta chain was recorded in a study of blood T cell repertoires in COVID-19. About the study: Collection of acute and convalescent COVID-19 samples took place in the United States, Italy and Spain.

Produced via immunoSEQ multiplex PCR; TCRdb's table is partial and in-frame only. This table has 150,000 to 200,000 clones, roughly 86% appearing once. The CDR3 is 13 residues long. Germline V gives CDR1 SGHAT, CDR2 FQNNGV. Trimming took off 3 bases at V and 6 bases at J, with 9 bases between the two ends. This TCR derives from a man younger than 30 with acute or convalescent COVID-19. Sequences were obtained from peripheral blood. This sequence joins TRBV11-2 and TRBJ1-5; D is ambiguous. CDR3 coding DNA: TGTGCCAGCAGCTTTTCGGTGGTTCAGCCCCAGCATTTT. As protein: CASSFSVVQPQHF.